The 14 T cell receptor beta chains presented below share a single source sample, sequenced in a study of T-cell memory formation after mild COVID-19. TCRdb re-analysed the 5' RACE reads in MiXCR, keeping a single row per CDR3 protein. The table shows 150,000 to 200,000 distinct CDR3 sequences, with roughly 30% occurring only once. Input material: PBMCs or a T cell subset sorted from them (not recorded which). The receptors derive from an adult woman who had mild COVID-19 (a few samples of this study predate the infection). Cell type and time point are not known.

In the case of this clonotype: The CDR3 does not end in the conserved phenylalanine or tryptophan, so this is likely a read error. The V gene is TRBV25-1, the J gene TRBJ2-5, with TRBD1 matching over 10 bases. The CDR3 has 17 residues. J was trimmed by 4 bases and V by 5 bases; bases with no gene match: 13. CDR1 is MGHDK, CDR2 SYGVNS, per germline. The CDR3 region has the DNA TGTGCCAGCAGTTACGGAGGGACAGGGGTACGGGGAGAGACCCAGTACTTA. This encodes CASSYGGTGVRGETQYL.

The sample holds a few counts of this clonotype. This chain connects TRBV27 to TRBJ1-2; tentatively, D is TRBD1 (5 bases). V was pared by 6 bases and J by 4 bases, with 15 bases between. The CDR3 contains 14 residues. The germline CDR1 and CDR2 sequences are MNHEY and SMNVEV (reference sequence). This chain's CDR3 is CASSPYPGTYGYTF. CDR3 coding DNA: TGTGCCAGCAGCCCCTATCCCGGGACCTATGGCTACACCTTC.

The chain couples TRBV9 to TRBJ1-2, with TRBD1 matching over 9 bases. Germline CDR1 reads SGDLS; CDR2 reads YYNGEE. The CDR3 is made up of 15 amino acids. J lost 6 bases, V lost 3 bases, and 9 bases had no gene match. The CDR3 here is CASSARTGGGDGYTF. The CDR3 nucleotides are TGTGCCAGCAGCGCCCGAACAGGGGGCGGCGATGGCTACACCTTC.

The CDR3 protein is CASSYGFWRGGPYNEQFF. In DNA form, the CDR3 reads TGTGCCAGCAGTTACGGGTTTTGGCGAGGGGGCCCCTACAATGAGCAGTTCTTC. This rearrangement joins TRBV6-5 to TRBJ2-1; 7 bases map to TRBD1. The CDR3 is 18 residues long. CDR1 and CDR2 from the germline V gene are MNHEY and SVGAGI. V dropped 2 bases and J dropped 2; count of bases not matched to a gene: 12.

There are a few counts of this clonotype. CDR3 in DNA: TGTGCCAGCAGCCCAGCAGGGGGCCTTCCCTATGGCTACACCTTC. It codes for CASSPAGGLPYGYTF. The chain combines TRBV12-3 or TRBV12-4 with TRBJ1-2; 8 bases agree with TRBD1. V was clipped by 6 bases and J by 4 bases; unmatched bases: 10. The CDR3 runs to 15 residues.

The genes are TRBV7-8 and TRBJ2-5, with D possibly matching TRBD2 (6 bases). The CDR3 is 13 amino acids. Germline-derived CDR1 and CDR2 are SGHVS and FQNEAQ. Trimming cost V 5 bases and J 1 base, with 8 bases left between them. The CDR3 DNA sequence: TGTGCCAGCAGCCCTAGCGTCCAAGAGACCCAGTACTTC. The encoded protein is CASSPSVQETQYF.

This clonotype was detected a few times. The rearrangement uses TRBV21-1 and TRBJ2-3; TRBD2, the D gene given by the table, was not confirmed from the DNA. TRBV21-1 is termed a pseudogene. The CDR3 is made up of 17 amino acids. This chain's CDR3 is CASSKEGSGGDTDTQYF. CDR3 nucleotide sequence: TGTGCCAGCAGCAAAGAGGGTAGCGGGGGGGACACAGATACGCAGTATTTT.

The rearrangement joins TRBV28 to TRBJ2-7; TRBD1 matches at 8 bases. Germline CDR1 reads MDHEN; CDR2 reads SYDVKM. Trimming cost V 6 bases and J 2 bases; bases outside gene matches: 12. CDR3 length: 16 amino acids. DNA for the CDR3: TGTGCCAGCAGAGCATATAGATCGGGACAGGCCTACGAGCAGTACTTC. This codes for CASRAYRSGQAYEQYF.

The chain joins TRBV29-1 to TRBJ2-5, with a tentative D call TRBD1 (6 bases). Germline CDR1 reads SQVTM; CDR2 reads ANQGSEA. The CDR3 extends over 13 amino acids. V lost 3 bases, J lost 4 bases, and 12 bases lay in between. The CDR3 region has the DNA TGCAGCGTTGAGGGGGACATTATAGAGACCCAGTACTTC. Protein sequence: CSVEGDIIETQYF.

This clonotype appeared once. V and J are TRBV20-1 and TRBJ2-3, with 16 bases lining up with TRBD2. This CDR3 contains 16 residues. The V and J ends lost 1 base and 6 bases, in that order; junction bases with no gene match: 4. The germline CDR1 and CDR2 sequences are DFQATT and SNEGSKA (reference sequence). The DNA for the CDR3 is TGCAGTGCTAGAGTCGGGACTAGCGGGAGGGGGGATACGCAGTATTTT. Protein: CSARVGTSGRGDTQYF.

Only a few counts were recorded for this clonotype. CDR3 sequence (DNA): TGCAGCGTTATGTTGGACACAAGCACAGATACGCAGTATTTT. Protein: CSVMLDTSTDTQYF. The chain recombines TRBV29-1 with TRBJ2-3, with a possible D match to TRBD1 (5 bases). This CDR3 contains 14 residues. Germline assignment: CDR1 SQVTM and CDR2 ANQGSEA. V lost 5 bases, J lost 0 bases, and 12 bases lay in between.

This clonotype was seen more than once but under ten times. The chain is built from TRBV12-3 or TRBV12-4 and TRBJ1-3, with D tentatively TRBD1 (5 bases). This CDR3 contains 15 residues. Trimming stripped 1 base from V and 0 bases from J, with 7 bases between. The CDR3 DNA is TGTGCCAGCAGTTTAGGACAGTTCTCTGGAAACACCATATATTTT. It specifies CASSLGQFSGNTIYF.

This clonotype has more than one count but fewer than ten. This sequence joins TRBV7-3 and TRBJ2-1; weak D call: TRBD1 (6 bases). This CDR3 is built from 15 residues. CDR1 is SGHTA, CDR2 FQGTGA, per germline. Trimming left V 0 bases short and J 8 bases short, with 14 bases between. CDR3: CASSLTSQGYDEQFF. CDR3 DNA sequence: TGTGCCAGCAGCTTAACGTCGCAGGGGTACGATGAGCAGTTCTTC.

The chain uses TRBV15 and TRBJ2-2; possible D gene TRBD2, 6 bases. The ends were cut back, 4 bases at V and 5 bases at J, with 17 bases in the middle. In germline, CDR1 is LNHNV, CDR2 YYDKDF (reference sequence). This CDR3 region has 16 residues. In nucleotides, the CDR3 is TGTGCCACCAGCATCAGGGAGAGGGGAGGAACCGGGGAGCTGTTTTTT. It specifies CATSIRERGGTGELFF.